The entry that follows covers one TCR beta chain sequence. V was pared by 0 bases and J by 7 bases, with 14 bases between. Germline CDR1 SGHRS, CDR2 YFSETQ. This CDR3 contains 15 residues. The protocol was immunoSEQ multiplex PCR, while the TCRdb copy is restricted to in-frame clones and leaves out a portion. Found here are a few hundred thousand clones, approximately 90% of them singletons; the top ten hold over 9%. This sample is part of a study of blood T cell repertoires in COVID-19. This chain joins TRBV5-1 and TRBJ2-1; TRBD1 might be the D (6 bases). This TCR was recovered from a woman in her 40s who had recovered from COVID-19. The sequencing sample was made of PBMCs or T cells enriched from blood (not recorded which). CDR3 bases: TGCGCCAGCAGCTTGGCCCAGGGGCCTACGAATGAGCAGTTCTTC. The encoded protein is CASSLAQGPTNEQFF.